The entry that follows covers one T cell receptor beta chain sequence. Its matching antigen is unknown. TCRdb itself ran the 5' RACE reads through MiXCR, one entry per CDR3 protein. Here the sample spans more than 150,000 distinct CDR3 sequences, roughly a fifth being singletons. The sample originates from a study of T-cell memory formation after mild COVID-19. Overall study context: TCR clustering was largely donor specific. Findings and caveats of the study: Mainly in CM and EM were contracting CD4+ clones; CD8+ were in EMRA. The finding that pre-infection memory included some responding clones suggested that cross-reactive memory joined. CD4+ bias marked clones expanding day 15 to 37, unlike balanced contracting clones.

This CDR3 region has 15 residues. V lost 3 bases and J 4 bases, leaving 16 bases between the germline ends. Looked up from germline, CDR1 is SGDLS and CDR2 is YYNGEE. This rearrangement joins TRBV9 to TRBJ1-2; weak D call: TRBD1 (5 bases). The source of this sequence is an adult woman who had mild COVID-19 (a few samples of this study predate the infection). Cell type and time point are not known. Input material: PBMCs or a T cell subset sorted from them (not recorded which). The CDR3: CASSAWGDLSYGYTF. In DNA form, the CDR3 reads TGTGCCAGCAGCGCATGGGGGGACCTAAGCTATGGCTACACCTTC.